The 9 T cell receptor beta chains listed next were all sequenced from one sample in a study of blood T cell repertoires in COVID-19. The protocol was immunoSEQ multiplex PCR, while the TCRdb copy is restricted to in-frame clones and leaves out a portion. This table holds approximately 170,000 clones, 84% found once. Sequencing used PBMCs or T cells enriched from blood (not recorded which). The receptors originated from a man aged 50-59 years who had recovered from COVID-19.

The chain recombines TRBV18 with TRBJ2-7; possible D gene TRBD1, 5 bases. V dropped 6 bases and J dropped 1 base, with 10 bases sitting between them. The CDR3 sequence is 13 residues long. Per germline, CDR1 KGHSH and CDR2 LQKENI. CDR3 loop: CASSPDNSYEQYF. For the CDR3, the DNA is TGTGCCAGCTCGCCGGACAATTCCTACGAGCAGTACTTC.

The chain has TRBV2 and TRBJ2-3; 7 bases fit TRBD1. CDR1 and CDR2 (germline): SNHLY, FYNNEI. With 5 bases clipped from V and 6 bases from J, the junction kept 5 bases outside the gene matches. This CDR3 contains 13 residues. CDR3 DNA sequence: TGTGCCAGCAGTCGGGACAGAGGGGATACGCAGTATTTT. Protein product: CASSRDRGDTQYF.

This clone was seen just once. Written as DNA, the CDR3 is TGCGCCAGCAGCTTGATGCAGGGAACAGATACGCAGTATTTT. Residues: CASSLMQGTDTQYF. The chain joins TRBV5-1 to TRBJ2-3; weak D call: TRBD1 (5 bases). This CDR3 spans 14 amino acids. V lost 1 base and J lost 3, with 9 bases in between. In germline, CDR1 is SGHRS, CDR2 YFSETQ.

The rearrangement links TRBV4-1 to TRBJ2-7; D unclear. The V end lost 0 bases, the J end lost 6 bases, and 21 bases lay between the germline ends. The CDR3 covers 17 residues. Germline assignment: CDR1 MGHRA and CDR2 YSYEKL. CDR3 nucleotides: TGCGCCAGCAGCCAAGATCCTCAAACCCTTCCACCGAGCGAGCAGTACTTC. This translates into CASSQDPQTLPPSEQYF.

This chain joins TRBV7-2 and TRBJ1-2; no reliable D call. Germline CDR1 is SGHTA and CDR2 is FQGNSA. V shed 1 base and J shed 8 bases, with 8 bases lying between them. The CDR3 contains 12 residues. The CDR3 region is CASSLGTRGYTF. Here the CDR3 DNA reads TGTGCCAGCAGCTTAGGAACGCGGGGCTACACCTTC.

This clone occurred once. The rearrangement uses TRBV7-3 and TRBJ1-1, with D perhaps matching TRBD1 (5 bases). The CDR3 contains 15 residues. V was shortened by 5 bases and J by 0 bases, with 13 bases between the two germline ends. CDR1 SGHTA and CDR2 FQGTGA come from the germline V gene. CDR3 sequence reads: CASSAARGMNTEAFF. The CDR3 region has the DNA TGTGCCAGCAGCGCCGCTAGGGGAATGAACACTGAAGCTTTCTTT. The full variable domain, in which reference TRBV7-3 and TRBJ1-1 provide the parts outside the CDR3, is GAGVSQTPSNKVTEKGKYVELRCDPISGHTALYWYRQSLGQGPEFLIYFQGTGAADDSGLPNDRFFAVRPEGSVSTLKIQRTERGDSAVYLCASSAARGMNTEAFFGQGTRLTVV.

This sequence joins TRBV5-1 and TRBJ2-3; TRBD2 matches 8 bases. J was trimmed by 2 bases and V by 3 bases; bases with no gene match: 8. The CDR3 has 16 amino acids. The germline V gene encodes CDR1 SGHRS and CDR2 YFSETQ. The CDR3 loop reads CASSSALSGDTDTQYF. Written as DNA, the CDR3 is TGCGCCAGCAGCTCCGCCCTTAGCGGGGACACAGATACGCAGTATTTT.

This chain links TRBV6-5 with TRBJ2-3, with D possibly matching TRBD1 (6 bases). Germline CDR1 reads MNHEY; CDR2 reads SVGAGI. The CDR3 consists of 15 residues. The ends were cut back, 0 bases at V and 1 base at J, with 8 bases in the middle. In nucleotides, the CDR3 is TGTGCCAGCAGTTACTCGGGACATGGCACAGATACGCAGTATTTT. Encoded protein: CASSYSGHGTDTQYF.

The chain combines TRBV29-1 with TRBJ1-1; 8 bases are a match to TRBD1. The junction had 1 base not matched to a gene; V was cut back by 6 bases and J by 1 base. Germline-derived CDR1 and CDR2 are SQVTM and ANQGSEA. The CDR3 runs to 12 residues. The chain's CDR3 is CSVGTGNTEAFF. CDR3 nucleotides: TGCAGCGTGGGGACAGGGAACACTGAAGCTTTCTTT.